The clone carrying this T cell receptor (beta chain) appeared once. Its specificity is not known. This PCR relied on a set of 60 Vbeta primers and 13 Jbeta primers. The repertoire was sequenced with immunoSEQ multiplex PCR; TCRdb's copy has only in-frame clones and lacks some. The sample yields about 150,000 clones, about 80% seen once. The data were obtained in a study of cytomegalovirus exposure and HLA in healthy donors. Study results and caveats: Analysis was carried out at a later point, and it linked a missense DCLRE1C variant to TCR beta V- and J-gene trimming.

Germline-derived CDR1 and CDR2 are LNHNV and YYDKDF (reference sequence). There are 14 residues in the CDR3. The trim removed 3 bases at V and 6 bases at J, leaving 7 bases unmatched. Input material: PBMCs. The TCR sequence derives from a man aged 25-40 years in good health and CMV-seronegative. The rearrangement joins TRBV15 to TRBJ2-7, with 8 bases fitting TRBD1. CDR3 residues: CATSSRGRGSEQYF. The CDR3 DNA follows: TGTGCCACCAGCAGCAGGGGGCGCGGATCCGAGCAGTACTTC.